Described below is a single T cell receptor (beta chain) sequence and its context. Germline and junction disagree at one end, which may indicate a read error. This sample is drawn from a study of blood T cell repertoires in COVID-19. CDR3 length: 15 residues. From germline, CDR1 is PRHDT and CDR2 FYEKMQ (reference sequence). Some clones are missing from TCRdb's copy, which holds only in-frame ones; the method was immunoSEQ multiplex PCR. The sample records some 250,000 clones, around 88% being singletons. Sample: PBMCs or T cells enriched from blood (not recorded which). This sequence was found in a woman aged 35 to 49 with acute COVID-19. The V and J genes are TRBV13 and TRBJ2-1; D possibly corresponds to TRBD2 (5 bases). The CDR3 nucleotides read TGTGCCAGCAGCTCCCGGACTGAATCCTACAGTGAGCAGTTCTTC. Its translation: CASSSRTESYSEQFF.